These 18 T cell receptor beta chains came from one sample sequenced in a study of T cells in Graves' hyperthyroidism and ophthalmopathy. TCR beta CDR3 sequences were amplified from RNA transcripts. Initially, a first-round RT-PCR of the TCR CDR3 employed the HTBI primer set. TCRdb passed the multiplex PCR reads through MiXCR, listing each CDR3 protein once. The data hold hundreds of thousands of distinct CDR3 sequences, with less than 25% observed a single time. Material for sequencing was blood. These TCRs come from a man younger than 40 with Graves' ophthalmopathy.

The chain couples TRBV28 to TRBJ2-1; D is unresolved. The V end was cut by 6 bases, the J end by 0 bases, with 12 bases between. Germline V gene data show CDR1 as MDHEN and CDR2 as SYDVKM. There are 15 residues in the CDR3. The chain's CDR3 is CASRGDGSSYNEQFF. The CDR3 DNA reads TGTGCCAGCAGAGGCGACGGTTCCTCCTACAATGAGCAGTTCTTC.

This clonotype was picked up a small number of times. The chain recombines TRBV7-9 with TRBJ2-3, with D perhaps matching TRBD1 or TRBD2 (6 bases each). This CDR3 comprises 17 residues. From germline, CDR1 is SEHNR and CDR2 FQNEAQ (reference sequence). Trimming left V 5 bases short and J 3 bases short, with 21 bases between. CDR3 bases: TGTGCCAGCAGCGGATGGACGGGGGCGAGGGGAACAGATACGCAGTATTTT. Translated, it gives CASSGWTGARGTDTQYF.

This clonotype was detected many times. The chain has TRBV28 and TRBJ2-7; 7 positions match TRBD1. Germline CDR1 reads MDHEN; CDR2 reads SYDVKM. With 5 bases clipped from V and 3 bases from J, the junction kept 4 bases outside the gene matches. CDR3 size: 13 residues. The CDR3, as DNA: TGTGCCAGCAGTGGGGACAGTTTCTACGAGCAGTACTTC. It is translated as CASSGDSFYEQYF.

This clonotype turned up a few times. J is TRBJ2-7 and V is TRBV3-1, with 10 bases that match TRBD1. The CDR3 totals 14 residues. V gave up 4 bases and J gave up 7 bases; unmatched junction bases: 7. The germline CDR1 and CDR2 sequences are LGHDT and YNNKEL (reference sequence). The CDR3 sequence is CASSRRDRGWEQYF. For the CDR3, the DNA is TGTGCCAGCAGCCGCAGGGACAGGGGTTGGGAGCAGTACTTC.

The sample holds a few counts of this clonotype. The chain combines TRBV20-1 with TRBJ2-7; 10 bases are shared with TRBD2. CDR1 DFQATT and CDR2 SNEGSKA come from the germline V gene (reference sequence). This CDR3 contains 16 residues. J gave up 7 bases and V 0 bases, and 12 bases lay outside the gene matches. The CDR3 reads CSARDLLAGDLGEQYF. Here the CDR3 DNA reads TGCAGTGCTAGAGATCTCCTAGCGGGGGACTTGGGTGAGCAGTACTTC.

This clonotype was seen a few times. This chain links TRBV10-3 with TRBJ2-2; 7 positions match TRBD1. The CDR3 spans 14 residues. J lost 4 bases, V lost 4 bases, and 3 bases had no gene match. Germline-derived CDR1 and CDR2 are ENHRY and SYGVKD. CDR3: CAISVGQTTGELFF. As DNA, the CDR3 is TGTGCCATCAGTGTGGGACAGACCACCGGGGAGCTGTTTTTT.

This clonotype was seen at least ten times. CDR3 sequence (DNA): TGCGCCAGCAGCTCCTGGGACAGCCTCAACTATGGCTACACCTTC. Translation: CASSSWDSLNYGYTF. This rearrangement joins TRBV5-1 to TRBJ1-2; 7 positions agree with TRBD1. The trim removed 3 bases at V and 2 bases at J, leaving 7 bases unmatched. CDR1 is SGHRS, CDR2 YFSETQ, per germline. This CDR3 is built from 15 residues.

This clonotype occurred a few times. Being one base from a much bigger clone, this may be a read error. The rearrangement joins TRBV28 to TRBJ1-1, with no clear D. CDR1 is MDHEN, CDR2 SYDVKM, per germline. The CDR3 consists of 13 residues. Trimming removed 6 bases from V and 0 bases from J, with 8 bases in between. The CDR3 here is CASRTTMNTEAFF. In DNA, the CDR3 is TGTGCCAGCAGGACCACGATGAACACTGAAGCTTTCTTT.

This clonotype was seen only a few times. The chain uses TRBV6-9 and TRBJ2-2, with D hard to call. CDR3 length equals 14 residues. CDR1 is MNHGY and CDR2 is SVAAGI in the germline V gene. Trimming cost V 1 base and J 0 bases, with 3 bases left between them. The CDR3 here is CASSYWANTGELFF. The CDR3 DNA reads TGTGCCAGCAGTTATTGGGCGAACACCGGGGAGCTGTTTTTT.

The chain joins TRBV4-3 to TRBJ1-6; no clear D. Germline V lookup: CDR1 LGHNA, CDR2 YSLEER. The ends were cut back, 0 bases at V and 7 bases at J, with 10 bases in the middle. The CDR3 covers 15 residues. The CDR3 DNA follows: TGCGCCAGCAGCCAAGATGCGGGCTCAAATTCACCCCTCCACTTT. This codes for CASSQDAGSNSPLHF.

V and J are TRBV20-1 and TRBJ2-1, with 8 positions matching TRBD2. The CDR3 contains 14 residues. Germline CDR1 DFQATT, CDR2 SNEGSKA (reference sequence). Trimming at V came to 4 bases and at J to 4 bases, leaving 6 bases not matched to a gene. The CDR3 loop reads CSATGTRPYNEQFF. CDR3 sequence (DNA): TGCAGTGCTACCGGGACTAGACCTTACAATGAGCAGTTCTTC.

This clonotype was observed at least ten times. CDR3 DNA sequence: TGTGCCAGCAGTTTCTCGACAGACTACGAGCAGTACTTC. Translation: CASSFSTDYEQYF. The chain employs TRBV27 and TRBJ2-7; possible D gene TRBD1, 5 bases. CDR1 is MNHEY, CDR2 SMNVEV, per germline (reference sequence). There are 13 residues in the CDR3. The V end lost 3 bases, the J end lost 3 bases, and 9 bases lay between the germline ends.

This clonotype was recorded many times. The chain combines TRBV27 with TRBJ2-3; 12 bases are a match to TRBD2. Germline V gene data show CDR1 as MNHEY and CDR2 as SMNVEV (reference sequence). The CDR3 is 16 residues long. J lost 1 base, V lost 5 bases, and 4 bases had no gene match. For the CDR3, the DNA is TGTGCCAGCAGTCCGCGACTAGCGGGAGGCACAGATACGCAGTATTTT. This codes for CASSPRLAGGTDTQYF.

This clonotype has a count of ten or more. The gene calls are TRBV27 and TRBJ1-1, with no clear D. Germline lookup yields CDR1 MNHEY and CDR2 SMNVEV (reference sequence). This CDR3 has 13 residues. V was trimmed by 6 bases and J by 3 bases, leaving 11 bases between them. As DNA, the CDR3 is TGTGCCAGCAGCCCCGGTCGCCACACTGAAGCTTTCTTT. Its protein is CASSPGRHTEAFF.

CDR3 sequence (DNA): TGTGCCAGCAGTAGCGGGAGAGGCACCGGGGAGCTGTTTTTT. Its protein product is CASSSGRGTGELFF. The chain uses TRBV6-1 and TRBJ2-2; 8 nucleotides agree with TRBD2. This CDR3 spans 14 amino acids. In germline, CDR1 is MNHNS, CDR2 SASEGT. Trimming at V came to 5 bases and at J to 4 bases, leaving 3 bases not matched to a gene.

In this sample, this clonotype turned up many times. The chain combines TRBV11-2 with TRBJ2-7; 8 bases line up with TRBD1. CDR1 SGHAT and CDR2 FQNNGV come from the germline V gene. CDR3 size: 15 residues. V shed 1 base, J shed 4 bases, and the junction held 6 bases outside the gene matches. The CDR3 sequence: CASSLVDQGAYEQYF. CDR3 bases: TGTGCCAGCAGCTTAGTGGATCAGGGGGCATACGAGCAGTACTTC. The variable domain in full, with the rest retrieved from reference TRBV11-2 and TRBJ2-7, is EAGVAQSPRYKIIEKRQSVAFWCNPISGHATLYWYQQILGQGPKLLIQFQNNGVVDDSQLPKDRFSAERLKGVDSTLKIQPAKLEDSAVYLCASSLVDQGAYEQYFGPGTRLTVT.

This clonotype was found a few times. The rearrangement joins TRBV6-2 or TRBV6-3 to TRBJ2-5; D remains ambiguous. Between the trimmed V and J ends, which lost 10 bases and 3 bases, there was a span of 12 bases. Germline V gives CDR1 MNHEY, CDR2 SVGEGT. This CDR3 has 12 residues. CDR3 sequence: CATGWAEETQYF. The DNA for the CDR3 is TGTGCCACCGGGTGGGCAGAAGAGACCCAGTACTTC.

This clonotype showed up just a few times. CDR3 DNA sequence: TGCAGCGTACAGGTGAACACTGAAGCTTTCTTT. Translating gives CSVQVNTEAFF. The chain recombines TRBV29-1 with TRBJ1-1; the D gene is possibly TRBD1 (5 bases). The CDR3 runs to 11 residues. Germline CDR1 reads SQVTM; CDR2 reads ANQGSEA. Trimming pared 6 bases from V and 0 bases from J, leaving 5 bases between.